Ten or more counts support the clone carrying this T cell receptor beta chain. As yet, its antigen is unknown. These data originate in a study of CD8 T cells in ankylosing spondylitis. Germline loops: CDR1 SGDLS, CDR2 YYNGEE. The germline V and J ends were trimmed by 0 bases and 6 bases, with 13 bases remaining between them. The CDR3 has 15 amino acids. TCR beta libraries were made by quantitative 5'-RACE with molecular barcodes. MiXCR, run by TCRdb on the 5' RACE reads, gives a single entry per CDR3 protein. Among 30,000 to 45,000 distinct CDR3 sequences, over 2.5% were seen once, and the ten largest hold 2.5% to 3%. Study observations and caveats: Certain motif variants had earlier appeared in reactive arthritis synovial fluid and blood. The study identified a TCR beta motif of under ten highly homologous variants that appeared characteristic of ankylosing spondylitis blood. Matched ankylosing spondylitis synovial fluid reportedly contained a significantly enriched population of disease-linked clones.

This receptor was identified in a male donor with ankylosing spondylitis or in good health (not recorded which). Sequencing input: blood, either unsorted or a sorted T cell fraction (not recorded which). This chain joins TRBV9 and TRBJ2-1, with a tentative D call TRBD1 (7 bases). CDR3 loop: CASSVVPGGLNEQFF. CDR3 nucleotide sequence: TGTGCCAGCAGCGTAGTTCCAGGGGGACTCAATGAGCAGTTCTTC.